A selection of T cell receptor beta chains follows, all from one sample in a study of blood T cell repertoires in COVID-19. Assay: immunoSEQ multiplex PCR; the TCRdb copy retains only in-frame clones and omits some. The data contain 100,000 to 120,000 clones, about four fifths of them singletons. Sequenced material: peripheral blood. Receptors originate from a woman aged 55 to 70 with acute or convalescent COVID-19. Both conserved end residues are part of each CDR3. The D gene is left open where the match is weak. Size tells how often a clone was seen (once, few, many) or the class of an expanded clone, and some rows leave it out.

TRBJ2-5	TRBD1	.	TRBV10-3	TGTGCCATCAGTGAGTCCGGGACAGGCGAAGAGACCCAGTACTTC	CAISESGTGEETQYF
TRBJ2-3	TRBD2	.	TRBV27	TGTGCCAGCAGTCCTAGCGGGGGCTCATACACAGATACGCAGTATTTT	CASSPSGGSYTDTQYF
TRBJ2-7	.	.	TRBV5-1	TGCGCCAGCAGCTTGGCACAGATCTCCTACGAGCAGTACTTC	CASSLAQISYEQYF
TRBJ2-7	.	once	TRBV4-3	TGCGCCAGCAGCCAAGAGGTACAGTTCTACGAGCAGTACTTC	CASSQEVQFYEQYF
TRBJ1-2	.	.	TRBV9	TGTGCCAGCAGCGCAGGACAAGAGTATGGCTACACCTTC	CASSAGQEYGYTF
TRBJ1-2	TRBD1	.	TRBV5-6	TGTGCCAGCAGCTTCAACAGGGGAATTTATGGCTACACCTTC	CASSFNRGIYGYTF
TRBJ1-3	.	.	TRBV18	TGTGCCAGCTCACCGCAGGGAAGAAACACCATATATTTT	CASSPQGRNTIYF
TRBJ1-3	.	.	TRBV12-3/TRBV12-4	TGTGCCAGCAGTTTAGCGCGGGGAAACACCATATATTTT	CASSLARGNTIYF
TRBJ1-2	TRBD1	.	TRBV5-5	TGTGCCAGCAGCCAGCAGACAGGGACCATGGACTATGGCTACACCTTC	CASSQQTGTMDYGYTF
TRBJ1-2	.	.	TRBV7-9	TGTGCCAGCAGCCACCCGACAGCTAACTATGGCTACACCTTC	CASSHPTANYGYTF
TRBJ2-2	.	.	TRBV5-1	TGCGCCAGCAGCTTGGACCCATTAGCCACCGGGGAGCTGTTTTTT	CASSLDPLATGELFF
TRBJ1-6	.	.	TRBV6-1	TGTGCCAGCAGTGAAGTGCCCACAAATTCACCCCTCCACTTT	CASSEVPTNSPLHF
TRBJ2-1	.	many	TRBV5-1	TGCGCCAGCAGCTTGGCCCCAGACAGCAAGCAGTTCTTC	CASSLAPDSKQFF
TRBJ2-2	TRBD1	.	TRBV7-9	TGTGCCACCTCACCGGGACAGGGGGCTCCCGGGGAGCTGTTTTTT	CATSPGQGAPGELFF
TRBJ1-6	.	.	TRBV9	TGTGCCAGCAGCCCCACGACGGGAAATTCACCCCTCCACTTT	CASSPTTGNSPLHF
TRBJ2-3	.	once	TRBV29-1	TGCAGCGTATCAGGGGTTCACACAGATACGCAGTATTTT	CSVSGVHTDTQYF
TRBJ2-2	.	.	TRBV7-7	TGTGCCAGCAGCTCAATTAGTGGTGGGGCGCCCAACACCGGGGAGCTGTTTTTT	CASSSISGGAPNTGELFF
TRBJ2-1	.	.	TRBV6-2/TRBV6-3	TGTGCCAGCAGTTACTTGGGAGAACAATATGAGCAGTTCTTC	CASSYLGEQYEQFF
TRBJ1-1	TRBD1	.	TRBV12-3/TRBV12-4	TGTGCCAGCGGACAGGGGATGAACACTGAAGCTTTCTTT	CASGQGMNTEAFF
TRBJ2-7	TRBD2	.	TRBV5-4	TGTGCCAGCAGTTCCAGCGGGGGCCCTACCCATCAGTACTTC	CASSSSGGPTHQYF
TRBJ2-7	.	few	TRBV5-6	TGTGCCAGCAGCTTGGTAGACAGCTACGAGCAGTACTTC	CASSLVDSYEQYF
TRBJ1-2	.	.	TRBV7-9	TGTGCCAGCAGCTCTTCTGACAGGTTCGGCTACACCTTC	CASSSSDRFGYTF
TRBJ1-4	.	.	TRBV12-3/TRBV12-4	TGTGCCAGCAGTCCTCGTAATGAAAAACTGTTTTTT	CASSPRNEKLFF
TRBJ2-1	TRBD2	.	TRBV4-3	TGCGCCAGCAGCCAAGGACTAGCCGTCTTGGATGAGCAGTTCTTC	CASSQGLAVLDEQFF
TRBJ2-5	TRBD2	.	TRBV7-8	TGTGCCAGCAGCTTAGGTGGGGGGGTCCCAGAGACCCAGTACTTC	CASSLGGGVPETQYF
TRBJ2-7	TRBD1	.	TRBV14	TGTGCCAGCAGCCAGGACGGGACAGCCTACGAGCAGTACTTC	CASSQDGTAYEQYF
TRBJ1-4	.	few	TRBV27	TGTGCCAGCAGCTTCCAGGCTAATGAAAAACTGTTTTTT	CASSFQANEKLFF
TRBJ1-4	.	medium-sized	TRBV9	TGTGCCAGCAGCGTAGATTCGGGAAAACTGTTTTTT	CASSVDSGKLFF
TRBJ2-7	TRBD1	.	TRBV29-1	TGCAGCGCCCGTAGGACAGGGGGCGGCTACGAGCAGTACTTC	CSARRTGGGYEQYF
TRBJ1-1	TRBD1	.	TRBV29-1	TGCAGCGTGGGACAGGGGGACACTGAAGCTTTCTTT	CSVGQGDTEAFF
TRBJ2-7	TRBD1	once	TRBV3-1/TRBV3-2	TGTGCCAGCAGCCTTCGGACAGGGGCGGACGAGCAGTACTTC	CASSLRTGADEQYF
TRBJ1-3	.	.	TRBV7-6	TGTGCCAGCAGCTTAGGCAGGCCCTCCTCTGGAAACACCATATATTTT	CASSLGRPSSGNTIYF
TRBJ1-5	TRBD1	.	TRBV27	TGTGCCAGCAGTCCCGGGACAGGGGTTCAGCCCCAGCATTTT	CASSPGTGVQPQHF
TRBJ2-5	TRBD2	.	TRBV7-2	TGTGCCAGCAGCTTAACCCTAGCGGGGGGACAAGAGACCCAGTACTTC	CASSLTLAGGQETQYF